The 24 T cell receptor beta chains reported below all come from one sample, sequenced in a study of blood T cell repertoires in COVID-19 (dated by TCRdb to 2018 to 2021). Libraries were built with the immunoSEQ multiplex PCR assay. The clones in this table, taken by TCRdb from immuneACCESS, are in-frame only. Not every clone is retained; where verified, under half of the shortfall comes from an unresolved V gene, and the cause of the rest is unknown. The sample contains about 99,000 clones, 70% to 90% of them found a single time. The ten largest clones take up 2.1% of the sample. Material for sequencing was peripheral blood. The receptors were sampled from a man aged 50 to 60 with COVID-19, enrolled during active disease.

The CDR3 protein is CASSLGVAEYNEQFF. For the CDR3, the DNA is TGTGCCAGCAGCCTCGGAGTGGCAGAGTACAATGAGCAGTTCTTC. The rearrangement links TRBV3-1 (or the pseudogene TRBV3-2) to TRBJ2-1; D remains unclear. The length of the CDR3 is 15 residues. Trimming shortened V by 4 bases and J by 4 bases, and 14 bases separated the two germline ends. Germline CDR1 is LGHDT and CDR2 is YNNKEL (reference sequence).

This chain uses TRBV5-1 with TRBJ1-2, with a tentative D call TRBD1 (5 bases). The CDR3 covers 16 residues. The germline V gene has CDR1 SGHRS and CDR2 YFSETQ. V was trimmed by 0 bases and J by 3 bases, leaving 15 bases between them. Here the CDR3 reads CASSLAAGLTDYGYTF. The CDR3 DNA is TGCGCCAGCAGCTTGGCCGCGGGGCTAACGGACTATGGCTACACCTTC.

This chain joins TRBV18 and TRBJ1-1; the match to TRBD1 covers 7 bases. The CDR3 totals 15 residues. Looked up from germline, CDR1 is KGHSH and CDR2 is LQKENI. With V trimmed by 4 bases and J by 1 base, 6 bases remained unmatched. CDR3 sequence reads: CASSQEQGKNTEAFF. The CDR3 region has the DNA TGTGCCAGCTCACAGGAACAGGGGAAGAACACTGAAGCTTTCTTT.

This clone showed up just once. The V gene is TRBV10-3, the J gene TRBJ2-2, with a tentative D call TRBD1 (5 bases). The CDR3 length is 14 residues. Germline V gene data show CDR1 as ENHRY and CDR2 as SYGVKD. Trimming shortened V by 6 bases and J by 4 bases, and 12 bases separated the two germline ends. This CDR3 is CAIRTDRATGELFF. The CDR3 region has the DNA TGTGCCATCAGGACCGACAGAGCCACCGGGGAGCTGTTTTTT.

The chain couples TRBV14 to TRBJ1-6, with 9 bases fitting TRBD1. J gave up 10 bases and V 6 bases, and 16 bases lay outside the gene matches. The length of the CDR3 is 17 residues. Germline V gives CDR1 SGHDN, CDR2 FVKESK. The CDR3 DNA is TGTGCCAGCAGTTCCGGGCACAGAGGACAGGGGAGATCACCCCTCCACTTT. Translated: CASSSGHRGQGRSPLHF.

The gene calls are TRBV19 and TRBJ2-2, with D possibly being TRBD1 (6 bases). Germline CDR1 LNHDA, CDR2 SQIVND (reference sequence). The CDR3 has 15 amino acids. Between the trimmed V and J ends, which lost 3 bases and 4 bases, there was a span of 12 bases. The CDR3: CASSIGGRSTGELFF. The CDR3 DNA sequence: TGTGCCAGTAGTATTGGGGGCCGGAGCACCGGGGAGCTGTTTTTT.

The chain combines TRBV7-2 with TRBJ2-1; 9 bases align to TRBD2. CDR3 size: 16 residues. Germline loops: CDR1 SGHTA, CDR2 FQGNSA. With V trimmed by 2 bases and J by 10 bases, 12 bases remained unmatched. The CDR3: CASSLSPSGVPREQFF. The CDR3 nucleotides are TGTGCCAGCAGCTTAAGCCCTAGCGGGGTCCCAAGGGAGCAGTTCTTC. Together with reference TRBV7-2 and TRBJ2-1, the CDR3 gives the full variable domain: GAGVSQSPSNKVTEKGKDVELRCDPISGHTALYWYRQSLGQGLEFLIYFQGNSAPDKSGLPSDRFSAERTGGSVSTLTIQRTQQEDSAVYLCASSLSPSGVPREQFFGPGTRLTVL.

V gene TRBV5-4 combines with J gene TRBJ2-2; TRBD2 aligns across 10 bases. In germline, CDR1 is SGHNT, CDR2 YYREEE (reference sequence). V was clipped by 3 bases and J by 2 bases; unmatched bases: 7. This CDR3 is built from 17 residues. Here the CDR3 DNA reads TGTGCCAGCAGCTCGTCAGCGGGGGGGATAAACACCGGGGAGCTGTTTTTT. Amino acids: CASSSSAGGINTGELFF.

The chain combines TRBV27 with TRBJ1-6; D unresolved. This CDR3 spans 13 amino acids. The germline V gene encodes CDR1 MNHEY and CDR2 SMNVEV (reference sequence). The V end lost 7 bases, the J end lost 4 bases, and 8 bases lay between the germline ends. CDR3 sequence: CASTDGYNSPLHF. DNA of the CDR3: TGTGCCAGCACCGACGGGTATAATTCACCCCTCCACTTT.

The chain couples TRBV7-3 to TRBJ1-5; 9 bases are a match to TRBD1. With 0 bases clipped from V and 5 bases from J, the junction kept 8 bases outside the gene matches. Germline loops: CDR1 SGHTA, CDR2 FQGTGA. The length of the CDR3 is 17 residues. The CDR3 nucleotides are TGTGCCAGCAGCTTAACCATGGGACAGGGATCCCATCAGCCCCAGCATTTT. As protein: CASSLTMGQGSHQPQHF.

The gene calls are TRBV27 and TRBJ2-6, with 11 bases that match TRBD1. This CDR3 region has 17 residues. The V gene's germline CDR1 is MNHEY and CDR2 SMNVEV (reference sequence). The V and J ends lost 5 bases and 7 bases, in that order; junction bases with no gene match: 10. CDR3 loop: CASSAGTGGFGANVLTF. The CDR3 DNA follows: TGTGCCAGCAGTGCCGGGACAGGGGGTTTTGGAGCCAACGTCCTGACTTTC.

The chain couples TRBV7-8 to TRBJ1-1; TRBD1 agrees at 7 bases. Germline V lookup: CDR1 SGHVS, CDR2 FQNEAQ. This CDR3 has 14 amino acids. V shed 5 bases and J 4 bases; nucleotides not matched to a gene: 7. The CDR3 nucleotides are TGTGCCAGCAGCGAGACAGGGTTGTCCACTGAAGCTTTCTTT. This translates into CASSETGLSTEAFF.

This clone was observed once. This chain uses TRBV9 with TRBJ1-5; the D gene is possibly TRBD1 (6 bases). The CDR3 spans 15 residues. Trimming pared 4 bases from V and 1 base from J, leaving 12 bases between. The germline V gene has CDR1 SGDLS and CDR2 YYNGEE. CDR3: CASSPAGQSNQPQHF. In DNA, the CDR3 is TGTGCCAGCAGCCCCGCCGGACAGAGCAATCAGCCCCAGCATTTT.

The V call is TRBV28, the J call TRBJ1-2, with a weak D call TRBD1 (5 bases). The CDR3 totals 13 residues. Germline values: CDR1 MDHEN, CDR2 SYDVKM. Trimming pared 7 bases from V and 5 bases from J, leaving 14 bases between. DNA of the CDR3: TGTGCCAGCATGGGGGGGACTGCGTATGGCTACACCTTC. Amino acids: CASMGGTAYGYTF.

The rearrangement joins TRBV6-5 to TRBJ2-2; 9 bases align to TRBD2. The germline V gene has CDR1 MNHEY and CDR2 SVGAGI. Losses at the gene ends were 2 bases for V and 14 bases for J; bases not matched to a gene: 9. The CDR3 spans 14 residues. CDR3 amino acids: CASSYKLAGFFLFF. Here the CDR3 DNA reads TGTGCCAGCAGTTACAAGCTAGCGGGGTTCTTCCTGTTTTTT.

CDR3 DNA sequence: TGTGCCTTCGACAGGTCCCAAAGCTCCTATAATTCACCCCTCCACTTT. Translated, it gives CAFDRSQSSYNSPLHF. The rearrangement links TRBV30 to TRBJ1-6; D may be TRBD1 (6 bases). Looked up from germline, CDR1 is GTSNPN and CDR2 is SVGIG (reference sequence). V was clipped by 7 bases and J by 0 bases, with 16 bases between them. The CDR3 is 16 amino acids.

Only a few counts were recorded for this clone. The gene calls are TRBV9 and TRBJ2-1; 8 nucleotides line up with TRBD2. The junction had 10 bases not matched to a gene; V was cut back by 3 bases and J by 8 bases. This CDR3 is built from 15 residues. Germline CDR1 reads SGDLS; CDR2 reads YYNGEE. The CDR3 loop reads CASSAAGTSNYEQFF. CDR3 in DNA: TGTGCCAGCAGCGCCGCCGGGACTAGTAACTATGAGCAGTTCTTC.

The CDR3: CASSSPDQGGTNEKLFF. CDR3 DNA: TGTGCCAGCAGCTCGCCCGATCAGGGAGGGACTAATGAAAAACTGTTTTTT. The V call is TRBV7-2, the J call TRBJ1-4; D possibly corresponds to TRBD1 (5 bases). Germline CDR1 SGHTA, CDR2 FQGNSA. The CDR3 sequence is 17 residues long. The ends were cut back, 4 bases at V and 2 bases at J, with 17 bases in the middle.

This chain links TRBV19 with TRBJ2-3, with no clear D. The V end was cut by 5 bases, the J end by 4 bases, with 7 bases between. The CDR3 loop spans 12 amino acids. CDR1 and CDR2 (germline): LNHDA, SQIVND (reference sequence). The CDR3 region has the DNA TGTGCCAGTAGTCCACTATCAGATACGCAGTATTTT. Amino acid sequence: CASSPLSDTQYF.

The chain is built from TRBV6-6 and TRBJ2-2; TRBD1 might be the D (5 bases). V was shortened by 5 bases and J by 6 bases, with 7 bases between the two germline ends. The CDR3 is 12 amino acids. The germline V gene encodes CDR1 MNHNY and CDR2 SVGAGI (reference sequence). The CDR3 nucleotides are TGTGCCAGCAGTACACAGGCCGGGGAGCTGTTTTTT. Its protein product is CASSTQAGELFF.

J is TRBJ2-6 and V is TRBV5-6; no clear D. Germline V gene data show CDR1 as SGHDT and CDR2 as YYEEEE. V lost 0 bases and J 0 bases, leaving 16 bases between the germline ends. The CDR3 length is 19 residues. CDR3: CASSLAQALVSSGANVLTF. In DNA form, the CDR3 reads TGTGCCAGCAGCTTGGCCCAGGCCCTGGTTTCCTCTGGGGCCAACGTCCTGACTTTC.

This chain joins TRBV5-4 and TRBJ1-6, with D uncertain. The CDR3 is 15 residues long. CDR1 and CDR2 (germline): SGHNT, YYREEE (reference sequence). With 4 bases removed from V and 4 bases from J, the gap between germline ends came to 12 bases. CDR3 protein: CASSMPAEYNSPLHF. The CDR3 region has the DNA TGTGCCAGCAGCATGCCAGCGGAGTATAATTCACCCCTCCACTTT.

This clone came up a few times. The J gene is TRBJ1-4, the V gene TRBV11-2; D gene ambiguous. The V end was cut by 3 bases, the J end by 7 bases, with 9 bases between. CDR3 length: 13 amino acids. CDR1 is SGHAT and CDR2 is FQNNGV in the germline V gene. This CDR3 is CASSFSGSEKLFF. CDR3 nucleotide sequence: TGTGCCAGCAGCTTCTCGGGGAGTGAAAAACTGTTTTTT.

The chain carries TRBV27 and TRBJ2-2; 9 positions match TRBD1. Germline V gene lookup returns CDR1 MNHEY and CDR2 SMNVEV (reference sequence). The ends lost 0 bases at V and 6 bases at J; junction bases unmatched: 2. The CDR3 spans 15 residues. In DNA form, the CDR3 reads TGTGCCAGCAGTTTATCACAGGGGGCCCCCGGGGAGCTGTTTTTT. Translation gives CASSLSQGAPGELFF.